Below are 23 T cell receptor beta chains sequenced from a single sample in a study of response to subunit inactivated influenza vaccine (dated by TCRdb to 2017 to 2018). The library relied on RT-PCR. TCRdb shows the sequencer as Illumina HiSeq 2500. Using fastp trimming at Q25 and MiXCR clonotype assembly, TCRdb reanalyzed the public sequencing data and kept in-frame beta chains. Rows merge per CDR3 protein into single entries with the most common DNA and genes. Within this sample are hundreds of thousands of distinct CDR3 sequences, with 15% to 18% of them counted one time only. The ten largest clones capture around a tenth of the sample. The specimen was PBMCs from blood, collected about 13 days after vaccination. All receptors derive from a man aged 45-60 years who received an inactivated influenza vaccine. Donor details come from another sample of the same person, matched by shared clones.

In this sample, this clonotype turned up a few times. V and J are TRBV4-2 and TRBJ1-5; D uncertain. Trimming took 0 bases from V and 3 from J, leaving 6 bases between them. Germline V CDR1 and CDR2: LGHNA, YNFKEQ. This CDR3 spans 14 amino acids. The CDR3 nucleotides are TGTGCCAGCAGCCAAGAGTCGTACAATCAGCCCCAGCATTTT. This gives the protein CASSQESYNQPQHF.

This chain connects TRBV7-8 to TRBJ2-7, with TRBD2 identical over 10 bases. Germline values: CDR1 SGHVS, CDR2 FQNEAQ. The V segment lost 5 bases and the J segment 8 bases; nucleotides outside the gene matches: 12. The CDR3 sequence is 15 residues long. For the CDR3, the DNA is TGTGCCAGCAGCCCCCATAGCGGGAGGACTGACAAGCAGTACTTC. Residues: CASSPHSGRTDKQYF. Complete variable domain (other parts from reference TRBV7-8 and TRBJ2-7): GAGVSQSPRYKVAKRGQDVALRCDPISGHVSLFWYQQALGQGPEFLTYFQNEAQLDKSGLPSDRFFAERPEGSVSTLKIQRTQQEDSAVYLCASSPHSGRTDKQYFGPGTRLTVT.

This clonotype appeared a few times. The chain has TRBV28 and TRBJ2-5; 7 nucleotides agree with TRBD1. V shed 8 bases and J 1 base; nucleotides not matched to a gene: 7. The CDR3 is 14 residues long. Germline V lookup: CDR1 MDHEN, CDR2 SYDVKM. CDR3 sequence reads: CASGPTGAQETQYF. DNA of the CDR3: TGTGCCAGCGGACCCACAGGGGCCCAAGAGACCCAGTACTTC.

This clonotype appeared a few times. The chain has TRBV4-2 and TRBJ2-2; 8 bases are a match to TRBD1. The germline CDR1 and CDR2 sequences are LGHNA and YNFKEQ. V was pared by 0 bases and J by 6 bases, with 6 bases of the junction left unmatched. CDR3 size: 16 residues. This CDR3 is CASSQEDRARSGELFF. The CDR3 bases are TGTGCCAGCAGCCAAGAGGACAGGGCGAGGTCCGGGGAGCTGTTTTTT.

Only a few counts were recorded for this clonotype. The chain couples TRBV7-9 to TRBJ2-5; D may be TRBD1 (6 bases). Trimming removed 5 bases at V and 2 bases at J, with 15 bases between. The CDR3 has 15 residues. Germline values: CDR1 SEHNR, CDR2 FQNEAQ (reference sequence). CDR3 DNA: TGTGCCAGCAGCCCCCGGGACAACATACAAGAGACCCAGTACTTC. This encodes CASSPRDNIQETQYF.

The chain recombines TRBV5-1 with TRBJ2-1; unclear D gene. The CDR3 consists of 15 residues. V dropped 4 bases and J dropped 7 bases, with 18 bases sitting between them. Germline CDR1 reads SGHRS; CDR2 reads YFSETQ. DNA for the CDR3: TGCGCCAGCAGCCAGCAACGAACGGCGCTTAATGAGCAGTTCTTC. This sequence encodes CASSQQRTALNEQFF.

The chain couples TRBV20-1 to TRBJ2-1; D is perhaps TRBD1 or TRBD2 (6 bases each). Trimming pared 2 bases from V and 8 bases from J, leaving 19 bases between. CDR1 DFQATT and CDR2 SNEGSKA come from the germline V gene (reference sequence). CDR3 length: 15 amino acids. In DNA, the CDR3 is TGCAGTGCTAGACATAATGGGTTGGGGGGCGATGAGCAGTTCTTC. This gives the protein CSARHNGLGGDEQFF.

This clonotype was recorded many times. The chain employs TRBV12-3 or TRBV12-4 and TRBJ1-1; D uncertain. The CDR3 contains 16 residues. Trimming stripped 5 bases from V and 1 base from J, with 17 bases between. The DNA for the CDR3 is TGTGCCAGCAGTCCCCCCGGCAGGCTAAAGAACACTGAAGCTTTCTTT. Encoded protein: CASSPPGRLKNTEAFF.

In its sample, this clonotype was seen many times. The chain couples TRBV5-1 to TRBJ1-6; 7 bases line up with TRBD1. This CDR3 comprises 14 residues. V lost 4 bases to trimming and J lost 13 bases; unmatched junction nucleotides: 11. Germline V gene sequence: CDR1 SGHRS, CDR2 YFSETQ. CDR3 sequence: CASSTGTAPRPLHF. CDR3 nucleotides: TGCGCCAGCAGCACCGGGACAGCTCCGCGCCCCCTCCACTTT.

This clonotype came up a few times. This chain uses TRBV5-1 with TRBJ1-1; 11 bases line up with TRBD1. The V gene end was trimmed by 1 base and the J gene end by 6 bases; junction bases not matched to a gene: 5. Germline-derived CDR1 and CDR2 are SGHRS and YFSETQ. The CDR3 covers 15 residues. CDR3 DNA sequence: TGCGCCAGCAGCTTGCGGACAGGGGGCTTATCTGAAGCTTTCTTT. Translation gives CASSLRTGGLSEAFF.

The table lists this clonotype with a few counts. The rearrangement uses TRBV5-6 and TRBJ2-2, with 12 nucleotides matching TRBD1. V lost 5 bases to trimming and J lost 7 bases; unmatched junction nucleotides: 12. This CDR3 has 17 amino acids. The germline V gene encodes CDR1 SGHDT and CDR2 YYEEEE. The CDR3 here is CASSRTAGTGGNGELFF. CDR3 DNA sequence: TGTGCCAGCAGTCGCACGGCCGGGACAGGGGGCAACGGGGAGCTGTTTTTT.

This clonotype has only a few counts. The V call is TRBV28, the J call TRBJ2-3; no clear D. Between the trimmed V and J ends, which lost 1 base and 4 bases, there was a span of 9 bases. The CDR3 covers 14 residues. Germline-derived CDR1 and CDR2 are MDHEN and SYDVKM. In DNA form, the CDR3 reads TGTGCCAGCAGTTTATTCGGACGGGCAGATACGCAGTATTTT. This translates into CASSLFGRADTQYF.

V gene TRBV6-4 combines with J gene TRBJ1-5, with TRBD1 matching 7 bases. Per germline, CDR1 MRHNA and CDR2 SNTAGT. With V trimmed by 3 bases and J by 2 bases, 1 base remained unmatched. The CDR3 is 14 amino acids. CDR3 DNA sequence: TGTGCCAGCAGTGAACAGGGGCGCAATCAGCCCCAGCATTTT. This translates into CASSEQGRNQPQHF.

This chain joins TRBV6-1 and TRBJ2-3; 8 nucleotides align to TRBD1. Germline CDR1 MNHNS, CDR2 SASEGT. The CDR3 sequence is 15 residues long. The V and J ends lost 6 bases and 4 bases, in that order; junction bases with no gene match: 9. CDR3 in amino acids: CASRQQGVGADTQYF. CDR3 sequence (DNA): TGTGCCAGCAGACAACAGGGGGTGGGCGCAGATACGCAGTATTTT.

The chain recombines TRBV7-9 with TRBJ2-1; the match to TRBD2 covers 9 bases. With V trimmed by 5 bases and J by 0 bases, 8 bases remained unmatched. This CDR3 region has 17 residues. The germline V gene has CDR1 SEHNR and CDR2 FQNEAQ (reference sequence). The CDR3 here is CASSNSGLAGSYNEQFF. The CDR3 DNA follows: TGTGCCAGCAGCAACTCGGGACTAGCAGGCTCCTACAATGAGCAGTTCTTC.

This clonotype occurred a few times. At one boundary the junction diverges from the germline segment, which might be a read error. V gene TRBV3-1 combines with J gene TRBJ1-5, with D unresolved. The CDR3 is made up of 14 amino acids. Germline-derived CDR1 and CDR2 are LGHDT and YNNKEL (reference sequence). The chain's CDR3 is CASRQAGTNQPQHF. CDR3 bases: TGTGCCAGCAGGCAAGCAGGTACCAATCAGCCCCAGCATTTT. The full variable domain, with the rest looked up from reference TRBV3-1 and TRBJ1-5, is DTAVSQTPKYLVTQMGNDKSIKCEQNLGHDTMYWYKQDSKKFLKIMFSYNNKELIINETVPNRFSPKSPDKAHLNLHINSLELGDSAVYFCASRQAGTNQPQHFGDGTRLSIL.

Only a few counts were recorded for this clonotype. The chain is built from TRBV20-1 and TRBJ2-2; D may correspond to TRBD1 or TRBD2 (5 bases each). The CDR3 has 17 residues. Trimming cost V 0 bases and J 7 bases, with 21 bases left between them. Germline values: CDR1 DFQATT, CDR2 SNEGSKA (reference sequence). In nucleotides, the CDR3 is TGCAGTGCTAGAGACCTCAGGGTTGGCGGGCAGGACGGGGAGCTGTTTTTT. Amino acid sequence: CSARDLRVGGQDGELFF.

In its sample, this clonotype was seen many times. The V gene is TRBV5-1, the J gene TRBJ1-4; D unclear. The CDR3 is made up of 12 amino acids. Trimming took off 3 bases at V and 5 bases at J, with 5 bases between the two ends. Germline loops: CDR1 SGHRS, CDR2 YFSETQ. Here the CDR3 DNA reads TGCGCCAGCAGCTCCGGAAATGAAAAACTGTTTTTT. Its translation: CASSSGNEKLFF.

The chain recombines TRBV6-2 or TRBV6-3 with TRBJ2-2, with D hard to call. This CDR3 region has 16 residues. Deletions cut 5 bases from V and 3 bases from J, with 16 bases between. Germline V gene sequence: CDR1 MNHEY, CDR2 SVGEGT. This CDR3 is CASSAWTYKDTGELFF. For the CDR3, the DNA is TGTGCCAGCAGTGCTTGGACCTATAAAGACACCGGGGAGCTGTTTTTT.

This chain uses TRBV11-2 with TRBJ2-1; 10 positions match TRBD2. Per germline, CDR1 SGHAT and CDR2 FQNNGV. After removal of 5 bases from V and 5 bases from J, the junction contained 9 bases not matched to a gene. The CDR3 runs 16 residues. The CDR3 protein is CASSATLAGWDNEQFF. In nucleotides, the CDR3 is TGTGCCAGCAGCGCCACACTAGCGGGATGGGACAATGAGCAGTTCTTC.

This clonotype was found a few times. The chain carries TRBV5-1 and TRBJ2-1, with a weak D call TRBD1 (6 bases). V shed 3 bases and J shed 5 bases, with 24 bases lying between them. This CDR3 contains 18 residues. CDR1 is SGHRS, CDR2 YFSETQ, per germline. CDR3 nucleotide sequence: TGCGCCAGCAGCTACTCACAGGGTCCAGCGTCGTCCCACAATGAGCAGTTCTTC. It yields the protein CASSYSQGPASSHNEQFF.

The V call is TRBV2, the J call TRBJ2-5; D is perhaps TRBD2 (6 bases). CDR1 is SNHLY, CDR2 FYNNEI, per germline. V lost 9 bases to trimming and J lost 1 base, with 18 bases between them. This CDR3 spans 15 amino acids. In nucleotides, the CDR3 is TGTGCCAGGCCTAGCGTCGGGGGACTCCAAGAGACCCAGTACTTC. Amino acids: CARPSVGGLQETQYF.

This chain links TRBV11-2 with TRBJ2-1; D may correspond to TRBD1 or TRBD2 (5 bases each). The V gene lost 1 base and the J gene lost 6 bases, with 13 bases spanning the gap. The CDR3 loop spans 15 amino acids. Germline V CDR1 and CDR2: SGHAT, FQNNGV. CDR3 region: CASSLVTGTGNEQFF. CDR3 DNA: TGTGCCAGCAGCTTAGTAACGGGGACCGGCAATGAGCAGTTCTTC.